This T cell receptor beta chain was recovered during a study of T cell repertoires in cytomegalovirus infection. This clonotype was seen a handful of times. Its antigen remains unidentified. The CDR3 has 13 residues. The V gene's germline CDR1 is SGHVS and CDR2 FQNEAQ. Trimming shortened V by 1 base and J by 8 bases, and 11 bases separated the two germline ends. TCRdb fed the reads into MiXCR, producing one record per CDR3 protein. The top ten hold roughly 90% of the sample, which has 6,000 or so distinct CDR3 sequences, 45% to 55% seen once. The genes are TRBV7-8 and TRBJ1-2; no reliable D call. The sequenced sample was PBMCs, sequenced either directly or after in vitro stimulation (not recorded which). This receptor was obtained from a human donor in good health (CMV status not recorded). Some clones in this sample may be carry-over from other donors' samples. The CDR3 coding sequence is TGTGCCAGCAGCTTAGGACCTGCGGGAGGCTACACCTTC. Translated, it gives CASSLGPAGGYTF. Full variable domain (outside the CDR3, taken from reference TRBV7-8 and TRBJ1-2): GAGVSQSPRYKVAKRGQDVALRCDPISGHVSLFWYQQALGQGPEFLTYFQNEAQLDKSGLPSDRFFAERPEGSVSTLKIQRTQQEDSAVYLCASSLGPAGGYTFGSGTRLTVV.